Below are 31 T cell receptor beta chains sequenced from a single sample in a study of OX40 agonist ivuxolimab in advanced cancers. Receptor amplification or capture employed the immunoSEQ multiplex PCR assay. TCRdb provides this immuneACCESS table in a form limited to in-frame rearrangements. Some clones are lacking; in checked studies, under half of them reflect an unresolved V gene, and why the rest are absent is not known. The sample table lists tens of thousands of clones, roughly 82% of them with a count of one. Of the sample, approximately 10% is held by the ten largest clones. The source material was CD4+ or CD8+ T cells sorted from blood, sampled in a trial of the OX40 agonist ivuxolimab. The receptors were sampled from an adult with an advanced solid tumor such as melanoma, head and neck, liver or kidney cancer.

CDR3 bases: TGTGCCAGCAGCTTAGGACAGGGGGTACCCGGGGAGCTGTTTTTT. Its translation is CASSLGQGVPGELFF. This chain links TRBV5-5 with TRBJ2-2; the match to TRBD1 covers 10 bases. This CDR3 contains 15 residues. Germline V gene sequence: CDR1 SGHKS, CDR2 YYEKEE (reference sequence). Trimming cost V 2 bases and J 6 bases; bases outside gene matches: 4.

The J gene is TRBJ1-1, the V gene TRBV5-1; 11 bases are a match to TRBD1. There are 19 residues in the CDR3. Losses at the gene ends were 3 bases for V and 3 bases for J; bases not matched to a gene: 16. CDR1 is SGHRS, CDR2 YFSETQ, per germline. CDR3 amino acids: CASSSKPGTGGSLDTEAFF. The DNA of the CDR3 is TGCGCCAGCAGCTCCAAACCTGGGACAGGGGGATCTTTGGACACTGAAGCTTTCTTT.

V gene TRBV9 combines with J gene TRBJ1-1; D gene unclear. Trimming pared 0 bases from V and 0 bases from J, leaving 3 bases between. Germline V CDR1 and CDR2: SGDLS, YYNGEE. The CDR3 totals 13 residues. CDR3 amino acids: CASSVVVNTEAFF. The CDR3 DNA follows: TGTGCCAGCAGCGTAGTAGTGAACACTGAAGCTTTCTTT.

This chain uses TRBV6-5 with TRBJ1-4, with 8 positions matching TRBD1. Germline V gene sequence: CDR1 MNHEY, CDR2 SVGAGI. CDR3 size: 11 residues. The junction had 8 bases not matched to a gene; V was cut back by 7 bases and J by 16 bases. CDR3 region: CASIGTGTGFF. CDR3 nucleotide sequence: TGTGCCAGCATCGGAACCGGGACAGGGTTTTTT.

The rearrangement uses TRBV6-4 and TRBJ1-2, with TRBD1 identical over 7 bases. From germline, CDR1 is MRHNA and CDR2 SNTAGT. This CDR3 has 14 amino acids. After removal of 5 bases from V and 2 bases from J, the junction contained 5 bases not matched to a gene. Here the CDR3 DNA reads TGTGCCAGCAGTCCGGGACAGTTGAACTATGGCTACACCTTC. Translated: CASSPGQLNYGYTF.

The J gene is TRBJ2-2, the V gene TRBV19; the match to TRBD2 covers 11 bases. Unmatched junction bases numbered 11, after V lost 4 bases and J lost 7 bases. This CDR3 is built from 17 residues. Germline CDR1 is LNHDA and CDR2 is SQIVND (reference sequence). The CDR3 loop reads CASSNWAVAGGVGELFF. The CDR3 DNA sequence: TGTGCCAGTAGTAATTGGGCCGTAGCGGGAGGGGTCGGGGAGCTGTTTTTT.

The rearrangement joins TRBV7-6 to TRBJ1-4; D possibly corresponds to TRBD1 (5 bases). This CDR3 is built from 14 residues. Germline V gene sequence: CDR1 SGHVS, CDR2 FNYEAQ. Trimming took 3 bases from V and 6 from J, leaving 11 bases between them. The CDR3 protein is CASSLGGVDEKLFF. CDR3 DNA sequence: TGTGCCAGCAGCTTGGGGGGAGTGGATGAAAAACTGTTTTTT.

The V and J genes are TRBV30 and TRBJ1-6, with D uncertain. V was shortened by 3 bases and J by 6 bases, with 12 bases between the two germline ends. The CDR3 contains 14 residues. Germline CDR1 and CDR2: GTSNPN and SVGIG (reference sequence). CDR3 sequence reads: CAWRDAQRNSPLHF. The CDR3 bases are TGTGCCTGGAGGGATGCCCAGCGTAATTCACCCCTCCACTTT.

DNA for the CDR3: TGTGCCAGCACCTCCCATGAGGGACTATTGAATGAGCAGTTCTTC. Amino acids: CASTSHEGLLNEQFF. The V and J genes are TRBV6-5 and TRBJ2-1, with 7 positions matching TRBD2. Unmatched junction bases numbered 13, after V lost 7 bases and J lost 7 bases. From germline, CDR1 is MNHEY and CDR2 SVGAGI. The CDR3 extends over 15 amino acids.

The rearrangement links TRBV5-1 to TRBJ2-7; no firm D call. This CDR3 spans 13 amino acids. V was pared by 0 bases and J by 2 bases, with 6 bases between. CDR1 SGHRS and CDR2 YFSETQ come from the germline V gene. The CDR3 here is CASSLEGPYEQYF. DNA for the CDR3: TGCGCCAGCAGCTTGGAGGGCCCCTACGAGCAGTACTTC.

The rearrangement links TRBV10-3 to TRBJ2-3, with TRBD2 matching 7 bases. The CDR3 spans 16 residues. Losses at the gene ends were 0 bases for V and 4 bases for J; bases not matched to a gene: 7. The germline V gene has CDR1 ENHRY and CDR2 SYGVKD. CDR3 loop: CAISESGGGLPDTQYF. CDR3 nucleotide sequence: TGTGCCATCAGTGAGTCTGGGGGAGGGCTGCCAGATACGCAGTATTTT.

Only a few counts were recorded for this clone. This chain uses TRBV6-9 with TRBJ2-7; D not resolved. The ends were cut back, 10 bases at V and 5 bases at J, with 15 bases in the middle. The length of the CDR3 is 12 residues. Germline V gene data show CDR1 as MNHGY and CDR2 as SVAAGI. The CDR3 loop is CATTLKANEQYF. Written as DNA, the CDR3 is TGTGCCACCACGCTTAAGGCGAACGAGCAGTACTTC.

The chain employs TRBV5-6 and TRBJ2-5; 8 positions match TRBD1. CDR3 length: 14 amino acids. V shed 7 bases and J 0 bases; nucleotides not matched to a gene: 5. Germline V gene data show CDR1 as SGHDT and CDR2 as YYEEEE. The CDR3 sequence: CASGPQGDQETQYF. The CDR3 DNA reads TGTGCCAGCGGCCCACAGGGGGACCAAGAGACCCAGTACTTC.

J is TRBJ2-5 and V is TRBV20-1; D call uncertain. Germline CDR1 and CDR2: DFQATT and SNEGSKA (reference sequence). The CDR3 runs 11 residues. V dropped 2 bases and J dropped 5 bases, with 6 bases sitting between them. The CDR3 DNA sequence: TGCAGTGCTAGAACCGGGGAGACCCAGTACTTC. Protein sequence: CSARTGETQYF.

The chain is built from TRBV18 and TRBJ1-3; TRBD1 agrees at 9 bases. J gave up 4 bases and V 2 bases, and 6 bases lay outside the gene matches. Germline V CDR1 and CDR2: KGHSH, LQKENI. The CDR3 length is 16 residues. In DNA form, the CDR3 reads TGTGCCAGCTCACCAGTTGGGACAGGGCCAGGAAACACCATATATTTT. The encoded protein is CASSPVGTGPGNTIYF.

This clone was observed a single time. This sequence joins TRBV18 and TRBJ2-7; perhaps TRBD1 as D (5 bases). The CDR3 contains 15 residues. Germline lookup yields CDR1 KGHSH and CDR2 LQKENI. Trimming shortened V by 3 bases and J by 0 bases, and 12 bases separated the two germline ends. The CDR3 DNA follows: TGTGCCAGCTCACCCGGGTTAGGGGCCTCCTACGAGCAGTACGTC. Its protein is CASSPGLGASYEQYV.

CDR3 bases: TGTGCCAGCAGCTCAAGTAGAATAGGTTCTGGAAACACCATATATTTT. This encodes CASSSSRIGSGNTIYF. The gene calls are TRBV7-2 and TRBJ1-3; D ambiguous. The CDR3 consists of 16 residues. CDR1 is SGHTA, CDR2 FQGNSA, per germline. V lost 4 bases to trimming and J lost 1 base, with 14 bases between them. Variable domain in full (rest from reference TRBV7-2 and TRBJ1-3): GAGVSQSPSNKVTEKGKDVELRCDPISGHTALYWYRQSLGQGLEFLIYFQGNSAPDKSGLPSDRFSAERTGGSVSTLTIQRTQQEDSAVYLCASSSSRIGSGNTIYFGEGSWLTVV.

The chain joins TRBV2 to TRBJ1-5; D possibly corresponds to TRBD1 (5 bases). Germline CDR1 is SNHLY and CDR2 is FYNNEI. The CDR3 sequence is 15 residues long. Between the trimmed V and J ends, which lost 4 bases and 1 base, there was a span of 11 bases. The CDR3 region is CASSGSGGSNQPQHF. The CDR3 region has the DNA TGTGCCAGCAGTGGGTCCGGGGGGAGCAATCAGCCCCAGCATTTT.

The V gene is TRBV7-3, the J gene TRBJ2-3; 11 nucleotides line up with TRBD1. The V gene's germline CDR1 is SGHTA and CDR2 FQGTGA. The CDR3 is 15 amino acids. V lost 2 bases to trimming and J lost 7 bases; unmatched junction nucleotides: 5. CDR3 in amino acids: CASSLGGTGGYTQYF. CDR3 bases: TGTGCCAGCAGCTTAGGCGGGACAGGGGGTTATACGCAGTATTTT.

The chain employs TRBV10-1 and TRBJ1-3; tentatively, D is TRBD1 (6 bases). Germline loops: CDR1 WNHNN, CDR2 SYGVQD (reference sequence). V was pared by 8 bases and J by 8 bases, with 25 bases between. This CDR3 is built from 16 residues. Here the CDR3 DNA reads TGCGCCAGCGTGGAGGGGGGGGCCCATCCCGTCCACACCATATATTTT. It is translated as CASVEGGAHPVHTIYF.

V usage is TRBV5-1 and J usage is TRBJ2-2; tentative D call: TRBD2 (5 bases). The germline V gene has CDR1 SGHRS and CDR2 YFSETQ. Trimming stripped 1 base from V and 2 bases from J, with 9 bases between. This CDR3 contains 15 residues. Here the CDR3 DNA reads TGCGCCAGCAGCTTGCTGACGGGAAACACCGGGGAGCTGTTTTTT. Residues: CASSLLTGNTGELFF.

This clone has only a few counts. The chain joins TRBV19 to TRBJ1-5; no reliable D call. The CDR3 sequence is 15 residues long. Germline CDR1 LNHDA, CDR2 SQIVND (reference sequence). With 4 bases removed from V and 9 bases from J, the gap between germline ends came to 19 bases. The CDR3 spells CASSTPEAHLRPQHF. CDR3 DNA sequence: TGTGCCAGTAGTACCCCCGAGGCCCACCTTCGGCCCCAGCATTTT.

CDR3 DNA: TGCGCCAGCAGCCATGATGAGTACACTGAAGCTTTCTTT. This codes for CASSHDEYTEAFF. The chain couples TRBV4-1 to TRBJ1-1; D is undetermined. Per germline, CDR1 MGHRA and CDR2 YSYEKL. The V and J ends lost 3 bases and 3 bases respectively, with 8 bases between them. The CDR3 runs to 13 residues.

The J gene is TRBJ2-7, the V gene TRBV18; 11 bases map to TRBD2. V dropped 6 bases and J dropped 3; count of bases not matched to a gene: 7. The CDR3 is made up of 15 amino acids. Germline V gene lookup returns CDR1 KGHSH and CDR2 LQKENI. The CDR3 DNA is TGTGCCAGCTCGCTAACCGGGACTAGCGGCTACGAGCAGTACGTC. As protein: CASSLTGTSGYEQYV.

This rearrangement joins TRBV6-1 to TRBJ2-3; no firm D call. Per the germline V gene, CDR1 is MNHNS and CDR2 is SASEGT. The germline V and J ends were trimmed by 7 bases and 2 bases, with 16 bases remaining between them. The CDR3 is made up of 15 amino acids. The CDR3 spells CASKGSVQPTDTQYF. The CDR3 DNA is TGTGCCAGCAAGGGATCGGTCCAGCCCACAGATACGCAGTATTTT.

The CDR3 DNA sequence: TGTGCCAGCAGACCGCCCGGGGACAGGGGGCGAGAGACCCAGTACTTC. The encoded protein is CASRPPGDRGRETQYF. The chain joins TRBV6-6 to TRBJ2-5, with 12 nucleotides matching TRBD1. Trimming cost V 6 bases and J 4 bases; bases outside gene matches: 9. This CDR3 has 16 amino acids. The V gene's germline CDR1 is MNHNY and CDR2 SVGAGI (reference sequence).

The table lists this clone with a few counts. CDR3 sequence (DNA): TGTGCCAGCAGTTTAGTTGCTAGAGGGGGCTACAATGAGCAGTTCTTC. Translated, it gives CASSLVARGGYNEQFF. V gene TRBV28 combines with J gene TRBJ2-1; tentative D call: TRBD1 (6 bases). This CDR3 comprises 16 residues. Deletions cut 2 bases from V and 3 bases from J, with 14 bases between. The germline V gene has CDR1 MDHEN and CDR2 SYDVKM.

The rearrangement joins TRBV30 to TRBJ1-1, with TRBD1 matching over 9 bases. V gave up 0 bases and J gave up 6 bases; unmatched junction bases: 8. The CDR3 runs to 15 residues. Germline lookup yields CDR1 GTSNPN and CDR2 SVGIG (reference sequence). The CDR3, as DNA: TGTGCCTGGAGTGTAGGGGACAGGGACTTCGCTGAAGCTTTCTTT. As protein: CAWSVGDRDFAEAFF. Full variable domain (remainder filled in from reference TRBV30 and TRBJ1-1): SQTIHQWPATLVQPVGSPLSLECTVEGTSNPNLYWYRQAAGRGLQLLFYSVGIGQISSEVPQNLSASRPQDRQFILSSKKLLLSDSGFYLCAWSVGDRDFAEAFFGQGTRLTVV.

This chain joins TRBV29-1 and TRBJ2-3; 11 bases map to TRBD2. Germline-derived CDR1 and CDR2 are SQVTM and ANQGSEA. V shed 3 bases and J 6 bases; nucleotides not matched to a gene: 8. This CDR3 contains 15 residues. Written as DNA, the CDR3 is TGCAGCGTTGATGTTCTAGCGGGAGGTGGCGATACGCAGTATTTT. This sequence encodes CSVDVLAGGGDTQYF.

The rearrangement links TRBV7-2 to TRBJ2-2; D is unresolved. This CDR3 is 16 amino acids long. Germline V lookup: CDR1 SGHTA, CDR2 FQGNSA. V was shortened by 0 bases and J by 6 bases, with 14 bases between the two germline ends. DNA of the CDR3: TGTGCCAGCAGCTTAGCGGTTTACAGCTCTGCCGGGGAGCTGTTTTTT. It codes for CASSLAVYSSAGELFF.

The CDR3 coding sequence is TGTGCCAGCAGCCCCGCCGGGGTCGGGAGGCCAATTGGTGAGCAGTTCTTC. Its translation: CASSPAGVGRPIGEQFF. The chain carries TRBV7-2 and TRBJ2-1, with TRBD2 identical over 7 bases. CDR1 is SGHTA, CDR2 FQGNSA, per germline. The CDR3 covers 17 residues. V shed 5 bases, J shed 9 bases, and the junction held 19 bases outside the gene matches.